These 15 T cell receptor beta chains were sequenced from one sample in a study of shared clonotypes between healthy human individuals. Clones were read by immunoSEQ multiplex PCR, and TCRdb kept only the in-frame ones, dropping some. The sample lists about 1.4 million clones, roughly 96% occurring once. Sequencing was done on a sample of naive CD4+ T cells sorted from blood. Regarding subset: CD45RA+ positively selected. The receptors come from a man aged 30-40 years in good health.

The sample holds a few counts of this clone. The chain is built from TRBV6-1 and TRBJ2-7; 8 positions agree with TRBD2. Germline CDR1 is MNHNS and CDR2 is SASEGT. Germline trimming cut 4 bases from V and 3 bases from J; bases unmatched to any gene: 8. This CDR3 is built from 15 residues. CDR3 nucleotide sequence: TGTGCCAGCAGTGGAGGGGCGGGAGGTAACTACGAGCAGTACTTC. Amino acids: CASSGGAGGNYEQYF.

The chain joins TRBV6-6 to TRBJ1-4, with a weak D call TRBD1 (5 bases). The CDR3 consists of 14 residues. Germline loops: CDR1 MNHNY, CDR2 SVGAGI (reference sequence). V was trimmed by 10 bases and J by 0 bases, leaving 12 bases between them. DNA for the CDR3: TGTGCCACCCAGGGAGGGACAACTAATGAAAAACTGTTTTTT. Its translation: CATQGGTTNEKLFF.

The CDR3 sequence: CASSYRAAGIHGYTF. The CDR3, as DNA: TGTGCCAGCAGTTACCGAGCAGCAGGGATCCATGGCTACACCTTC. This chain joins TRBV6-5 and TRBJ1-2; a weak D match, TRBD1 (5 bases). Between the trimmed V and J ends, which lost 2 bases and 6 bases, there was a span of 16 bases. CDR3 size: 15 residues. The germline V gene encodes CDR1 MNHEY and CDR2 SVGAGI.

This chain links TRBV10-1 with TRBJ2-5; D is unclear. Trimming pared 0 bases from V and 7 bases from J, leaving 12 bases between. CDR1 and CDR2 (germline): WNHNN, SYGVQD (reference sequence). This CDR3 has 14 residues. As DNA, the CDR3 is TGCGCCAGCAGTGAGTCGCACCTAAGAAGGACCCAGTACTTC. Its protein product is CASSESHLRRTQYF.

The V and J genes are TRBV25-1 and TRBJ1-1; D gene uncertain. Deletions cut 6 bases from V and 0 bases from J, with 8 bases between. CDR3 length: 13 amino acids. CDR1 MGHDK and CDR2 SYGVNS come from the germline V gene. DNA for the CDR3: TGTGCCAGCAGGTACGGTCTGAACACTGAAGCTTTCTTT. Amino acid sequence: CASRYGLNTEAFF. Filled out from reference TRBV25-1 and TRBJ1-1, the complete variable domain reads EADIYQTPRYLVIGTGKKITLECSQTMGHDKMYWYQQDPGMELHLIHYSYGVNSTEKGDLSSESTVSRIRTEHFPLTLESARPSHTSQYLCASRYGLNTEAFFGQGTRLTVV.

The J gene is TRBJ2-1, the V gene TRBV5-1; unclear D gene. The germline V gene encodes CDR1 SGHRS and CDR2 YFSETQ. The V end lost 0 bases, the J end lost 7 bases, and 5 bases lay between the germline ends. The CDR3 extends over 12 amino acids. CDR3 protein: CASSLAVNEQFF. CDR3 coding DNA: TGCGCCAGCAGCTTGGCAGTAAATGAGCAGTTCTTC.

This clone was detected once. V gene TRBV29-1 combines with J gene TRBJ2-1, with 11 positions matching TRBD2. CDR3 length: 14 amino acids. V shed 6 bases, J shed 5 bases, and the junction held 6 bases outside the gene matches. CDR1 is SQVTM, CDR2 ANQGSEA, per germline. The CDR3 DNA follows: TGCAGCGTCGCTAGCGGGAGGACCCACAATGAGCAGTTCTTC. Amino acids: CSVASGRTHNEQFF.

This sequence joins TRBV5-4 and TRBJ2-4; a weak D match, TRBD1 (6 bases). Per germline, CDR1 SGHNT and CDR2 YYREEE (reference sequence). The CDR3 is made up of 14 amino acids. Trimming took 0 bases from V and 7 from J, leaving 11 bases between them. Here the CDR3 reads CASSLGGRGNIQYF. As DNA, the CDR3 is TGTGCCAGCAGCTTGGGTGGTAGGGGGAACATTCAGTACTTC.

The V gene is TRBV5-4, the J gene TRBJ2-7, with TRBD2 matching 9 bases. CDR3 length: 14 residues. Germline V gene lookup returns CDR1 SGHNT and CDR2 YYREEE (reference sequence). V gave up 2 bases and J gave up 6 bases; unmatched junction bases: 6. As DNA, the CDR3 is TGTGCCAGCAGCTTATATAGCGGGAGCCCCGAGCAGTACTTC. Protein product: CASSLYSGSPEQYF.

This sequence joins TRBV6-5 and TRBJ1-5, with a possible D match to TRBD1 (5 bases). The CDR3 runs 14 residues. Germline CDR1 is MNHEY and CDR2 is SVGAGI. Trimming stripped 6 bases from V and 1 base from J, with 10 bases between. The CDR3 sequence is CASSGAVSNQPQHF. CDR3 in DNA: TGTGCCAGCAGCGGGGCTGTCAGCAATCAGCCCCAGCATTTT.

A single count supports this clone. CDR3 bases: TGTGCCAGCAGTGATCCTGGGACAGTCTACGAGCAGTACTTC. Protein: CASSDPGTVYEQYF. This rearrangement joins TRBV2 to TRBJ2-7; 7 positions match TRBD1. V was clipped by 3 bases and J by 3 bases; unmatched bases: 5. Germline CDR1 SNHLY, CDR2 FYNNEI. The CDR3 is made up of 14 amino acids.

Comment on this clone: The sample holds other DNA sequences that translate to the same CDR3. The DNA of the CDR3 is TGTGCCAGCTCGACCTACCAAGAGACCCAGTACTTC. Protein product: CASSTYQETQYF. The J gene is TRBJ2-5, the V gene TRBV18; D is unresolved. In germline, CDR1 is KGHSH, CDR2 LQKENI. The V and J ends lost 6 bases and 0 bases respectively, with 5 bases between them. This CDR3 spans 12 amino acids.

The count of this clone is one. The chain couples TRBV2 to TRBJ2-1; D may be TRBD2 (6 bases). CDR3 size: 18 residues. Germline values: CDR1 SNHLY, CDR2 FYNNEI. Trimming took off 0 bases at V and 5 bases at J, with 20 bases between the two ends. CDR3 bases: TGTGCCAGCAGTGAAGCGCCCCCGGGTAGCGGAAACAACAATGAGCAGTTCTTC. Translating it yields CASSEAPPGSGNNNEQFF.

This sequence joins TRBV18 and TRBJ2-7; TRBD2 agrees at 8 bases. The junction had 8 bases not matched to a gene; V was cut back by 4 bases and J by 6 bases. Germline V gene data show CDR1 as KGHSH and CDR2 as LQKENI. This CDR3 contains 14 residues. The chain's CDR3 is CASSHGGAWSEQYF. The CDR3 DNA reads TGTGCCAGCTCACACGGGGGGGCTTGGTCCGAGCAGTACTTC.

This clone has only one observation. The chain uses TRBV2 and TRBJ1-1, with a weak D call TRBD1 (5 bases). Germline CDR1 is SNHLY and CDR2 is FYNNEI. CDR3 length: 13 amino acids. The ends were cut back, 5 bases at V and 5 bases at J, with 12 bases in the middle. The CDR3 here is CASSSQGGTEAFF. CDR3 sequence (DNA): TGTGCCAGCAGTTCCCAGGGAGGTACTGAAGCTTTCTTT.